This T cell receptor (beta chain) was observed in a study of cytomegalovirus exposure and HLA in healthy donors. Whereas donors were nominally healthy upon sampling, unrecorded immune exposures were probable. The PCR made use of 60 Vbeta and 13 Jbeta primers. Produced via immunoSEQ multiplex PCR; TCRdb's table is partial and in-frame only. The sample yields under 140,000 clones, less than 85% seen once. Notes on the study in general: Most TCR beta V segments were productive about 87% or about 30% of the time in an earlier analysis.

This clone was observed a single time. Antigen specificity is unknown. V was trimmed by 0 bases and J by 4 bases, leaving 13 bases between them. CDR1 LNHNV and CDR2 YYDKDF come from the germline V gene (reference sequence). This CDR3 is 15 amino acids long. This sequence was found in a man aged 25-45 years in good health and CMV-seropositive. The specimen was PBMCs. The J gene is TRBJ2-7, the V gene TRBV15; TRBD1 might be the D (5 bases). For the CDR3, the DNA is TGTGCCACCAGCAGAGATCATGCAGGGTGGTACGAGCAGTACTTC. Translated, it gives CATSRDHAGWYEQYF. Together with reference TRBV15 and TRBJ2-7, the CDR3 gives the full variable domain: DAMVIQNPRYQVTQFGKPVTLSCSQTLNHNVMYWYQQKSSQAPKLLFHYYDKDFNNEADTPDNFQSRRPNTSFCFLDIRSPGLGDTAMYLCATSRDHAGWYEQYFGPGTRLTVT.